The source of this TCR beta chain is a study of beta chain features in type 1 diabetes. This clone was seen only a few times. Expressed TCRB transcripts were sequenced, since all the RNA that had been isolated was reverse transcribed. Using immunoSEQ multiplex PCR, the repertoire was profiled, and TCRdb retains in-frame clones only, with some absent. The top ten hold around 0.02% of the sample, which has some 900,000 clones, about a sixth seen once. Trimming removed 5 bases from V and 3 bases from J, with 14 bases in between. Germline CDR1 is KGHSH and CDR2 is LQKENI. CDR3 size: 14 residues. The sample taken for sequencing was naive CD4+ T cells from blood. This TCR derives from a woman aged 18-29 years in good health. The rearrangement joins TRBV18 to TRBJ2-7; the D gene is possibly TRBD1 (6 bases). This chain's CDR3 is CASSAGESLYEQYF. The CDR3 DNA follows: TGTGCCAGCTCAGCAGGGGAATCCCTCTACGAGCAGTACTTC.